This section outlines one T cell receptor (beta chain) sequence together with its context. CDR1 and CDR2 (germline): LGHDT, YNNKEL (reference sequence). Germline trimming cut 4 bases from V and 4 bases from J; bases unmatched to any gene: 3. The CDR3 spans 14 residues. This entry belongs to a study of blood T cell repertoires in COVID-19. On the study more broadly: PBMCs, B-cell-depleted T cells, or T cells were the source of the cDNA or gDNA that made up the material.

Clinical history as reported by participants underpinned cohort assignment. What the recovered Cohort 3 donors had was two negative PCRs, clearance, or symptom resolution. Clones were sequenced by immunoSEQ multiplex PCR, and TCRdb holds only the in-frame ones, with some missing. The repertoire holds a few hundred thousand clones, with 80% to 90% as singletons. This sequence originates from a woman aged 45 to 65 who had recovered from COVID-19. The chain recombines TRBV3-1 (or the pseudogene TRBV3-2) with TRBJ1-2; 10 bases match TRBD1. Sequencing input: PBMCs or T cells enriched from blood (not recorded which). Here the CDR3 DNA reads TGTGCCAGCAGCCCGCGGACAGGGGGCTATGGCTACACCTTC. Amino acid sequence: CASSPRTGGYGYTF.